This T cell receptor beta chain was identified during a study of T-cell reconstitution after alpha-beta-depleted transplantation in children. General study findings and limits: After transplant, at about two months, alpha-beta T cells were reportedly derived from several hundred expanded graft clones.

Only a few counts were recorded for this clonotype. No antigen is known for it. Unique molecular identifiers were incorporated during preparation of the TCRbeta library. A single record per CDR3 protein comes from TCRdb applying MiXCR to the PCR reads. Among fewer than 550,000 distinct CDR3 sequences listed, approximately 10% were seen once. CDR1 and CDR2 from the germline V gene are MNHNS and SASEGT. The CDR3 length is 16 residues. Unmatched junction bases numbered 8, after V lost 5 bases and J lost 2 bases. The chain combines TRBV6-1 with TRBJ2-1, with 8 bases aligning to TRBD2. The TCR originated in a female patient aged 2 to 10 who had a stem cell transplant for aplastic anemia, so the T cells may come from the graft donor. This sample comprised PBMCs, mostly from graft donor cells, obtained 180 days after TCRalphabeta/CD19-depleted stem cell transplant. The DNA of the CDR3 is TGTGCCAGCAGTCAAATAGCGGGAATGGCCTACAATGAGCAGTTCTTC. Amino acid sequence: CASSQIAGMAYNEQFF.